The 8 T cell receptor beta chains given below trace back to one sample, sequenced in a study of blood T cell repertoires in COVID-19. Measured with immunoSEQ multiplex PCR; TCRdb has only the in-frame clones, and not every one. The repertoire holds fewer than 300,000 clones, with 75% to 95% as singletons. Sample: PBMCs or T cells enriched from blood (not recorded which). The receptor source for this set is a woman aged 25 to 39 who had recovered from COVID-19.

This clone was recorded once. V gene TRBV10-2 combines with J gene TRBJ2-6, with D perhaps TRBD1 (6 bases). Germline lookup yields CDR1 WSHSY and CDR2 SAAADI. This CDR3 region has 16 residues. Trimming stripped 4 bases from V and 0 bases from J, with 10 bases between. The CDR3 is CASSADRPSGANVLTF. The DNA for the CDR3 is TGCGCCAGCAGTGCCGACAGGCCCTCTGGGGCCAACGTCCTGACTTTC.

The V call is TRBV2, the J call TRBJ2-1; D might be TRBD2 (5 bases). Per the germline V gene, CDR1 is SNHLY and CDR2 is FYNNEI. This CDR3 comprises 13 residues. Trimming cost V 1 base and J 9 bases, with 10 bases left between them. The CDR3, as DNA: TGTGCCAGCAGTGAAGAGAGGGTGGGTGAGCAGTTCTTC. It translates to CASSEERVGEQFF.

This chain uses TRBV5-8 with TRBJ2-7, with a possible D match to TRBD2 (6 bases). Looked up from germline, CDR1 is SGHTS and CDR2 is YDEGEE. The CDR3 consists of 15 residues. Trimming stripped 4 bases from V and 2 bases from J, with 16 bases between. CDR3 in amino acids: CASSDRLVNPYEQYF. The CDR3, as DNA: TGTGCCAGCAGCGACCGACTAGTCAACCCCTACGAGCAGTACTTC. The entire variable domain, with the rest obtained from reference TRBV5-8 and TRBJ2-7, is as follows: EAGVTQSPTHLIKTRGQQATLRCSPISGHTSVYWYQQALGLGLQFLLWYDEGEERNRGNFPPRFSGRQFPNYSSELNVNALELEDSALYLCASSDRLVNPYEQYFGPGTRLTVT.

This clone was recorded once. This chain links TRBV28 with TRBJ2-5; 13 bases align to TRBD2. CDR1 MDHEN and CDR2 SYDVKM come from the germline V gene. J was trimmed by 3 bases and V by 6 bases; bases with no gene match: 19. The CDR3 extends over 20 amino acids. The CDR3 nucleotides read TGTGCCAGCAGGAGTTGGACTAGCGGGGGTGGTTTGGGGAGTAAAGAGACCCAGTACTTC. Its protein product is CASRSWTSGGGLGSKETQYF.

The CDR3 DNA reads as TGTGCCAGCAGCGCTCCGGGACTAGACTACAATGAGCAGTTCTTC. This gives the protein CASSAPGLDYNEQFF. The chain has TRBV9 and TRBJ2-1; 8 positions match TRBD2. Germline V gives CDR1 SGDLS, CDR2 YYNGEE. This CDR3 is built from 15 residues. Trimming at V came to 3 bases and at J to 3 bases, leaving 5 bases not matched to a gene.

The rearrangement uses TRBV14 and TRBJ2-7; TRBD1 might be the D (5 bases). CDR1 is SGHDN, CDR2 FVKESK, per germline. This CDR3 is 16 amino acids long. The V end lost 0 bases, the J end lost 6 bases, and 18 bases lay between the germline ends. CDR3 amino acids: CASSQDFTVGRVEQYF. The CDR3 coding sequence is TGTGCCAGCAGCCAAGATTTCACGGTGGGCAGGGTCGAGCAGTACTTC.

The chain joins TRBV28 to TRBJ1-1, with TRBD1 matching 11 bases. V lost 4 bases and J lost 4; bases outside the gene matches: 11. The CDR3 is 17 residues long. CDR1 is MDHEN and CDR2 is SYDVKM in the germline V gene. CDR3 protein: CASSSRTGGGLGTEAFF. The CDR3 DNA reads as TGTGCCAGCAGTTCGCGGACAGGGGGCGGGTTGGGCACTGAAGCTTTCTTT.

The chain recombines TRBV7-2 with TRBJ2-5; D perhaps matches TRBD1 (5 bases). CDR3 size: 12 residues. From germline, CDR1 is SGHTA and CDR2 FQGNSA. Trimming pared 1 base from V and 7 bases from J, leaving 7 bases between. For the CDR3, the DNA is TGTGCCAGCAGCTTAGGCAGGGCGACCCAGTACTTC. Translating gives CASSLGRATQYF.